This T cell receptor beta chain came from a study of regulatory T cells in long-lasting Graves disease. General study points: Among samples with persistent disease, TRBV28, TRBJ1-2 and TRBJ2-5 were favored.

V was cut by 6 bases and J by 1 base, with 12 bases left in between. The germline V gene encodes CDR1 LNHDA and CDR2 SQIVND (reference sequence). The CDR3 is 14 residues long. Stated time point: newly diagnosed GD, antithyroid drugs for less than 3 months. PBMCs were the source of the RNA used for TCR sequencing. In building TCR beta libraries, iRepertoire HTBI primers were used together with Arm-PCR of CDR3 regions. Each CDR3 protein is one row after TCRdb ran MiXCR on the multiplex PCR reads. Found here are 550,000 or so distinct CDR3 sequences, approximately 12% of them singletons; the top ten hold about 8.9%. Ten or more counts support this clonotype. The antigen remains unidentified. These same data were also listed under a study on T cells in Graves' hyperthyroidism and ophthalmopathy.

This TCR derives from a woman aged 30 to 39 with Graves disease. The sample in question was peripheral blood mononuclear cells (PBMCs), obtained at new diagnosis, from a patient treated with antithyroid drugs. The J gene is TRBJ1-1, the V gene TRBV19, with a possible D match to TRBD1 (5 bases). In nucleotides, the CDR3 is TGTGCCAGTAGCGGACACGCGAGGAACACTGAAGCTTTCTTT. Residues: CASSGHARNTEAFF.